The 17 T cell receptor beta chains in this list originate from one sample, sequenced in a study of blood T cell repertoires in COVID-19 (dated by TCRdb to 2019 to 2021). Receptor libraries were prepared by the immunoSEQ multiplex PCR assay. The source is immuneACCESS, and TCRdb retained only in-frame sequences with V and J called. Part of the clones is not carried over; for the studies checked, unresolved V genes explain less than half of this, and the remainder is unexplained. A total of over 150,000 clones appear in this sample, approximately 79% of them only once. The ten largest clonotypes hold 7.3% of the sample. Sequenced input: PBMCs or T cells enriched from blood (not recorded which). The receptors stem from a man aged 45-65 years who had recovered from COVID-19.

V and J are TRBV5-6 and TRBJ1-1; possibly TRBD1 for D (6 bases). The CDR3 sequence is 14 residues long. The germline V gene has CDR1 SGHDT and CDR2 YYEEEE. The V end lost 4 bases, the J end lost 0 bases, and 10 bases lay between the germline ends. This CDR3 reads CASSRWTVNTEAFF. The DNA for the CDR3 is TGTGCCAGCAGCCGGTGGACAGTGAACACTGAAGCTTTCTTT.

The CDR3 loop reads CASSPPTSGEYNEQFF. Here the CDR3 DNA reads TGTGCCAGCTCACCACCGACTAGCGGGGAGTACAATGAGCAGTTCTTC. The J gene is TRBJ2-1, the V gene TRBV18, with 11 positions matching TRBD2. In germline, CDR1 is KGHSH, CDR2 LQKENI. The V segment lost 0 bases and the J segment 4 bases; nucleotides outside the gene matches: 2. CDR3 length: 16 amino acids.

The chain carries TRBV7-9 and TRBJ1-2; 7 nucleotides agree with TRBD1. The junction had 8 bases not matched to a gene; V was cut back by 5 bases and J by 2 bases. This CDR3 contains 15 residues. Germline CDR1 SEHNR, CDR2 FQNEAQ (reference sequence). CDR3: CASSDAGQLNYGYTF. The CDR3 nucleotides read TGTGCCAGCAGCGACGCGGGACAGTTGAACTATGGCTACACCTTC.

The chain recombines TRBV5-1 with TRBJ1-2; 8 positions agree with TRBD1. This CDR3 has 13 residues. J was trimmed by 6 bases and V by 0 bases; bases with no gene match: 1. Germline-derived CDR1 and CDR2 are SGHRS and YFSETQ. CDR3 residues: CASSLGQGHGYTF. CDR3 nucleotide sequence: TGCGCCAGCAGCTTGGGACAGGGGCATGGCTACACCTTC.

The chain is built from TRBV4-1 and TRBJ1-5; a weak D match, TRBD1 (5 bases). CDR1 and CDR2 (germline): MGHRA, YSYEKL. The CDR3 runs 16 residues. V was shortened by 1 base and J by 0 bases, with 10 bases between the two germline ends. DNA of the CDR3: TGCGCCAGCAGCCAAGCACCGGGGGATAGCAATCAGCCCCAGCATTTT. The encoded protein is CASSQAPGDSNQPQHF.

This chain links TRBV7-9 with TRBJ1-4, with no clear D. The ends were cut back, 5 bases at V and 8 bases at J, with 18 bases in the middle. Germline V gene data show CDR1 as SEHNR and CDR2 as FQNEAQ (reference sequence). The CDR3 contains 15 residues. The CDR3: CASSHPAAGREKLFF. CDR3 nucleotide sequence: TGTGCCAGCAGCCATCCGGCAGCGGGGAGGGAAAAACTGTTTTTT.

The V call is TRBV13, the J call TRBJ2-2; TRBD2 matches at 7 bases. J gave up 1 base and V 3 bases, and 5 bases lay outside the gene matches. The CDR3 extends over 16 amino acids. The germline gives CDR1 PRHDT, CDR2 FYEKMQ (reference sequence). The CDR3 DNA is TGTGCCAGCAGCTTTCGTGGGGGGGTGAACACCGGGGAGCTGTTTTTT. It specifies CASSFRGGVNTGELFF.

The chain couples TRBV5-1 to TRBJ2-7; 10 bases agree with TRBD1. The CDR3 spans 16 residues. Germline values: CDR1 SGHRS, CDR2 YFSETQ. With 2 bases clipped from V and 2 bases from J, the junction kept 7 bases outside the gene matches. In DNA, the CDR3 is TGCGCCAGCAGCTTAAGACAGGGGGCCGGCACCTACGAGCAGTACTTC. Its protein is CASSLRQGAGTYEQYF.

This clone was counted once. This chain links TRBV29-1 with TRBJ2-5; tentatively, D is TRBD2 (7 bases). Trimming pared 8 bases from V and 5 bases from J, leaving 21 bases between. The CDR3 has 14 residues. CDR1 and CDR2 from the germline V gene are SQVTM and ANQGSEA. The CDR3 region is CSTKKRGRGETQYF. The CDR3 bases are TGCAGCACCAAAAAGCGGGGCAGGGGCGAGACCCAGTACTTC.

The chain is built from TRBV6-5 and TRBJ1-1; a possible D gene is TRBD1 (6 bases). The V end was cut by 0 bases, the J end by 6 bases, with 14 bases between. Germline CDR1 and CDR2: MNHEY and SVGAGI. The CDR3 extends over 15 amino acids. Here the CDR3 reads CASSYSMTGGSEAFF. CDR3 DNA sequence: TGTGCCAGCAGTTACTCGATGACAGGCGGTTCTGAAGCTTTCTTT.

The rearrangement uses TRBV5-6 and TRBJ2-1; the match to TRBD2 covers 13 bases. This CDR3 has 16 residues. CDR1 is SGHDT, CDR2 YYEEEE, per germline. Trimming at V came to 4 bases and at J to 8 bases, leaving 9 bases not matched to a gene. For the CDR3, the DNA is TGTGCCAGCAGCACTATGACTAGCGGGGGGAGGGATGAGCAGTTCTTC. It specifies CASSTMTSGGRDEQFF.

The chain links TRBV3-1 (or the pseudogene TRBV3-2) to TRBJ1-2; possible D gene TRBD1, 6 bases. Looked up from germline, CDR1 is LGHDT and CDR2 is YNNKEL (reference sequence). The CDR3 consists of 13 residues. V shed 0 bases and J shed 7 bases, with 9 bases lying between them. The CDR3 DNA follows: TGTGCCAGCAGCCAAGAGGGCAGGGGTGGCTACACCTTC. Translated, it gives CASSQEGRGGYTF.

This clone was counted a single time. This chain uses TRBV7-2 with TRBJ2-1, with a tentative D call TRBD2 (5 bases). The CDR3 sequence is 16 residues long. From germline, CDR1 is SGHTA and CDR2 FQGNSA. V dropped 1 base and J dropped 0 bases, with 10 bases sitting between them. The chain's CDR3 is CASSLGSGSSYNEQFF. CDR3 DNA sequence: TGTGCCAGCAGCTTAGGAAGCGGCAGCTCCTACAATGAGCAGTTCTTC.

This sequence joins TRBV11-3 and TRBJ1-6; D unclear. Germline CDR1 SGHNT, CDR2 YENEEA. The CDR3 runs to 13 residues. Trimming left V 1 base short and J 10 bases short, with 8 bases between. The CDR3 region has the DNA TGTGCCAGCAGCTTAGGAGAACGGTCACCCCTCCACTTT. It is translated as CASSLGERSPLHF.

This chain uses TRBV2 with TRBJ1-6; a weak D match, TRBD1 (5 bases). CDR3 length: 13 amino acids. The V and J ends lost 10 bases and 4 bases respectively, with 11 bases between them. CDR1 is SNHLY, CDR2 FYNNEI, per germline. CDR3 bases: TGTGCCAACCGCGGGGGTTATAATTCACCCCTCCACTTT. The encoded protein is CANRGGYNSPLHF.

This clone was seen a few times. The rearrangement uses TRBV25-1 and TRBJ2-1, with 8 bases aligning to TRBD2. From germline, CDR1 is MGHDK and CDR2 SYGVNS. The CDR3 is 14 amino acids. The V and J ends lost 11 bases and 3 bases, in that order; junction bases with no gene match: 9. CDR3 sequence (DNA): TGTGCCGCCTCGGGGGGGGGTTTCTACAATGAGCAGTTCTTC. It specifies CAASGGGFYNEQFF.

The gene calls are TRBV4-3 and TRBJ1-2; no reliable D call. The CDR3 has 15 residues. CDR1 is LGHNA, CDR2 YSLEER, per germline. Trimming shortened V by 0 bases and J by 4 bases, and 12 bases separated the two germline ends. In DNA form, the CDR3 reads TGCGCCAGCAGCCAAGAGGCAGGCAGGATCTATGGCTACACCTTC. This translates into CASSQEAGRIYGYTF.